This is a list of T cell receptor beta chains from one sample in a study of T-cell reconstitution after alpha-beta-depleted transplantation in children. From the PCR reads, TCRdb called clonotypes with MiXCR, one entry per CDR3 protein. This sample has about 200,000 distinct CDR3 sequences, with just over 14% found just once. The starting material was PBMCs from the stem cell graft donor, obtained from the stem cell graft. The source is a human donor who donated a stem cell graft to a child with acute lymphoblastic leukemia. Both conserved end residues are part of each CDR3. The D gene is left open where the match is weak. Each size is once, few, many or a size class.

V gene	clone size	D gene	J gene	CDR3 DNA	CDR3 protein
TRBV12-3/TRBV12-4	many	.	TRBJ1-6	TGTGCCAGCAGCCTCGGTTGGGGCTCCTATAATTCACCCCTCCACTTT	CASSLGWGSYNSPLHF
TRBV7-9	few	.	TRBJ1-5	TGTGCCAGCGCGACGACCAATCAGCCCCAGCATTTT	CASATTNQPQHF
TRBV12-3/TRBV12-4	many	.	TRBJ1-2	TGTGCCAGCAGTTTAGGAGTAGGATATGGCTACACCTTC	CASSLGVGYGYTF
TRBV6-1	many	.	TRBJ1-5	TGTGCCAGCCGTGGGACCCCACGGGGCAATCAGCCCCAGCATTTT	CASRGTPRGNQPQHF
TRBV10-3	many	.	TRBJ1-1	TGTGCCATCAGTGAGTCTCAGGGGTTCACTGAAGCTTTCTTT	CAISESQGFTEAFF
TRBV5-1	many	.	TRBJ1-6	TGCGCCAGCAGCTTGACCCCGACAGGTGGAAATTCACCCCTCCACTTT	CASSLTPTGGNSPLHF
TRBV20-1	many	TRBD2	TRBJ2-1	TGCAGTGCTACGCCTAGCGGGAGGGATGAGCAGTTCTTC	CSATPSGRDEQFF
TRBV5-1	many	TRBD2	TRBJ2-5	TGCGCCAGCAGCTTGTTTCCGGGAGGGCTTGAGACCCAGTACTTC	CASSLFPGGLETQYF
TRBV29-1	many	.	TRBJ2-5	TGCAGCGCTTCACGACCTGGAGAGACCCAGTACTTC	CSASRPGETQYF
TRBV11-2	few	.	TRBJ2-5	TGTGCCAGCAGCTTAGTCGCAATACAAGAGACCCAGTACTTC	CASSLVAIQETQYF